The 26 T cell receptor beta chains given below trace back to one sample, sequenced in a study of control samples from healthy donors and cancer patients. TCRdb's table, derived via immunoSEQ multiplex PCR, lists solely in-frame clones and lacks some. Here the sample spans some 200,000 clones, just under 95% being singletons. The specimen was blood. The source of these receptors is a man aged 18 to 29 in good health.

There are a few counts of this clone. The sample has other DNA sequences that encode this CDR3 too. This rearrangement joins TRBV3-1 (or the pseudogene TRBV3-2) to TRBJ1-3; D ambiguous. Germline assignment: CDR1 LGHDT and CDR2 YNNKEL (reference sequence). V was trimmed by 0 bases and J by 1 base, leaving 7 bases between them. This CDR3 is 15 amino acids long. CDR3 sequence reads: CASSQDIGSGNTIYF. CDR3 DNA: TGTGCCAGCAGCCAAGATATCGGTTCTGGAAACACCATATATTTT.

The chain employs TRBV7-9 and TRBJ2-7; 10 nucleotides agree with TRBD2. From germline, CDR1 is SEHNR and CDR2 FQNEAQ (reference sequence). With V trimmed by 2 bases and J by 5 bases, 3 bases remained unmatched. The length of the CDR3 is 14 residues. The CDR3 sequence: CASSLKGTSDEQYF. The CDR3 DNA reads as TGTGCCAGCAGCTTAAAAGGGACTAGCGACGAGCAGTACTTC.

The J gene is TRBJ1-1, the V gene TRBV7-8; D perhaps matches TRBD1 (5 bases). Deletions cut 6 bases from V and 1 base from J, with 12 bases between. Germline assignment: CDR1 SGHVS and CDR2 FQNEAQ. CDR3 size: 14 residues. DNA of the CDR3: TGTGCCAGCAGGCGGGGACTCCAGAACACTGAAGCTTTCTTT. Translated, it gives CASRRGLQNTEAFF. Using reference TRBV7-8 and TRBJ1-1 for the parts outside the CDR3, the full variable domain is GAGVSQSPRYKVAKRGQDVALRCDPISGHVSLFWYQQALGQGPEFLTYFQNEAQLDKSGLPSDRFFAERPEGSVSTLKIQRTQQEDSAVYLCASRRGLQNTEAFFGQGTRLTVV.

The chain uses TRBV7-3 and TRBJ2-3; D is unresolved. Trimming removed 5 bases at V and 5 bases at J, with 8 bases between. The CDR3 sequence is 12 residues long. Germline V gene data show CDR1 as SGHTA and CDR2 as FQGTGA. DNA of the CDR3: TGTGCCAGCAGCCCCCGGGTAGATACGCAGTATTTT. The encoded protein is CASSPRVDTQYF.

The table lists this clone with a few counts. The chain couples TRBV28 to TRBJ1-5; D ambiguous. The CDR3 spans 14 residues. V gave up 6 bases and J gave up 3 bases, with 12 bases separating them. Looked up from germline, CDR1 is MDHEN and CDR2 is SYDVKM. The CDR3 reads CASREVRDNQPQHF. The CDR3 DNA sequence: TGTGCCAGCAGAGAAGTAAGGGACAATCAGCCCCAGCATTTT.

V and J are TRBV5-8 and TRBJ2-7; the match to TRBD1 covers 8 bases. This CDR3 spans 14 amino acids. The germline V gene encodes CDR1 SGHTS and CDR2 YDEGEE. The V and J ends lost 0 bases and 4 bases, in that order; junction bases with no gene match: 3. DNA for the CDR3: TGTGCCAGCAGCTTGGGCAGGGGGCCTTACGAGCAGTACTTC. It is translated as CASSLGRGPYEQYF.

The genes are TRBV10-3 and TRBJ1-6; D is unclear. V was trimmed by 0 bases and J by 5 bases, leaving 11 bases between them. This CDR3 has 16 residues. Germline V gene data show CDR1 as ENHRY and CDR2 as SYGVKD. The CDR3 sequence: CAISESSHLNNSPLHF. The CDR3 region has the DNA TGTGCCATCAGTGAGTCGAGTCATTTAAATAATTCACCCCTCCACTTT.

V is TRBV6-1 and J is TRBJ1-2; weak D call: TRBD1 (5 bases). The CDR3 runs 15 residues. Between the trimmed V and J ends, which lost 0 bases and 7 bases, there was a span of 15 bases. Germline-derived CDR1 and CDR2 are MNHNS and SASEGT. The CDR3 sequence: CASSEAAQGRSGYTF. The CDR3 nucleotides are TGTGCCAGCAGTGAAGCAGCTCAGGGAAGGTCTGGCTACACCTTC.

The chain combines TRBV7-2 with TRBJ2-7, with D perhaps matching TRBD1 (6 bases). CDR1 is SGHTA, CDR2 FQGNSA, per germline. V dropped 0 bases and J dropped 0 bases, with 9 bases sitting between them. The CDR3 is made up of 15 amino acids. The DNA for the CDR3 is TGTGCCAGCAGCTTAGCGGGGGCCTCCTCCTACGAGCAGTACTTC. Encoded protein: CASSLAGASSYEQYF. Drawing the rest from reference TRBV7-2 and TRBJ2-7, the complete variable domain is GAGVSQSPSNKVTEKGKDVELRCDPISGHTALYWYRQSLGQGLEFLIYFQGNSAPDKSGLPSDRFSAERTGGSVSTLTIQRTQQEDSAVYLCASSLAGASSYEQYFGPGTRLTVT.

In DNA, the CDR3 is TGTGCCAGCTCACCACAGGGCTGGCAGCCCCAGCATTTT. Translated: CASSPQGWQPQHF. J is TRBJ1-5 and V is TRBV18, with D uncertain. Germline V gives CDR1 KGHSH, CDR2 LQKENI. The CDR3 is 13 amino acids. Trimming cost V 1 base and J 7 bases, with 8 bases left between them.

The genes are TRBV3-1 (or the pseudogene TRBV3-2) and TRBJ2-7, with D possibly called TRBD1 or TRBD2 (5 bases each). The CDR3 runs to 13 residues. The germline V and J ends were trimmed by 5 bases and 6 bases, with 14 bases remaining between them. Per germline, CDR1 LGHDT and CDR2 YNNKEL (reference sequence). CDR3 DNA sequence: TGTGCCAGCAGCTTCTCTCGGGACGGCGAGCAGTACTTC. Amino acid sequence: CASSFSRDGEQYF.

The chain combines TRBV5-1 with TRBJ2-3; TRBD2 is a possible D gene (6 bases). CDR3 length: 13 amino acids. CDR1 is SGHRS and CDR2 is YFSETQ in the germline V gene. The V and J ends lost 1 base and 5 bases respectively, with 8 bases between them. CDR3 bases: TGCGCCAGCAGCTTGCCGGGAGAAGATACGCAGTATTTT. This sequence encodes CASSLPGEDTQYF.

The chain couples TRBV30 to TRBJ1-2; maybe TRBD1 (6 bases). Germline V CDR1 and CDR2: GTSNPN, SVGIG (reference sequence). There are 14 residues in the CDR3. V lost 3 bases and J lost 4, with 15 bases in between. This CDR3 is CAWRWGAFFYGYTF. Here the CDR3 DNA reads TGTGCCTGGAGATGGGGGGCTTTCTTCTATGGCTACACCTTC.

This clone has only one observation. The genes are TRBV2 and TRBJ1-4, with 9 bases identical to TRBD1. Germline values: CDR1 SNHLY, CDR2 FYNNEI. The CDR3 covers 12 residues. The V segment lost 6 bases and the J segment 7 bases; nucleotides outside the gene matches: 0. CDR3 protein: CASRGQGEKLFF. The CDR3 bases are TGTGCCAGCAGGGGACAGGGTGAAAAACTGTTTTTT. The whole variable domain, filled in from reference TRBV2 and TRBJ1-4, reads EPEVTQTPSHQVTQMGQEVILRCVPISNHLYFYWYRQILGQKVEFLVSFYNNEISEKSEIFDDQFSVERPDGSNFTLKIRSTKLEDSAMYFCASRGQGEKLFFGSGTQLSVL.

CDR3 residues: CASGLVVVGVRDSLPNEQFF. CDR3 DNA: TGTGCTAGTGGTTTGGTGGTGGTCGGAGTCCGGGACTCCCTTCCGAATGAGCAGTTCTTC. The chain links TRBV12-5 to TRBJ2-1, with D perhaps TRBD2 (6 bases). The CDR3 is 20 amino acids. The germline V and J ends were trimmed by 0 bases and 7 bases, with 28 bases remaining between them. CDR1 and CDR2 (germline): LGHNT, FRNRAP.

The rearrangement uses TRBV6-5 and TRBJ1-2; D remains unclear. This CDR3 has 13 amino acids. V was cut by 5 bases and J by 3 bases, with 10 bases left in between. Germline-derived CDR1 and CDR2 are MNHEY and SVGAGI. CDR3 in amino acids: CASSRELDYGYTF. The DNA of the CDR3 is TGTGCCAGCAGTCGAGAATTGGACTATGGCTACACCTTC.

V usage is TRBV9 and J usage is TRBJ1-1, with D unresolved. The CDR3 runs 19 residues. V gave up 0 bases and J gave up 0 bases, with 21 bases separating them. CDR1 is SGDLS and CDR2 is YYNGEE in the germline V gene. The CDR3 sequence: CASSVEMSSPEWMNTEAFF. In DNA, the CDR3 is TGTGCCAGCAGCGTAGAAATGAGCAGCCCGGAATGGATGAACACTGAAGCTTTCTTT.

CDR3 residues: CASSLKGDEKLFF. The CDR3 bases are TGTGCCAGCAGCTTAAAAGGGGATGAAAAACTGTTTTTT. The rearrangement joins TRBV7-2 to TRBJ1-4, with a tentative D call TRBD1 (5 bases). The germline V gene encodes CDR1 SGHTA and CDR2 FQGNSA. The CDR3 spans 13 residues. V gave up 2 bases and J gave up 6 bases, with 7 bases separating them.

This chain links TRBV19 with TRBJ1-2, with D unresolved. Trimming stripped 3 bases from V and 5 bases from J, with 13 bases between. The CDR3 has 14 amino acids. Germline-derived CDR1 and CDR2 are LNHDA and SQIVND (reference sequence). For the CDR3, the DNA is TGTGCCAGTAGTATCGGTCGATTAGCTTATGGCTACACCTTC. Translated, it gives CASSIGRLAYGYTF. Using reference TRBV19 and TRBJ1-2 for the parts outside the CDR3, the full variable domain is DGGITQSPKYLFRKEGQNVTLSCEQNLNHDAMYWYRQDPGQGLRLIYYSQIVNDFQKGDIAEGYSVSREKKESFPLTVTSAQKNPTAFYLCASSIGRLAYGYTFGSGTRLTVV.

The chain is built from TRBV6-5 and TRBJ2-7; D may be TRBD1 or TRBD2 (5 bases each). Germline assignment: CDR1 MNHEY and CDR2 SVGAGI. The V end lost 10 bases, the J end lost 9 bases, and 16 bases lay between the germline ends. This CDR3 is 11 amino acids long. CDR3 sequence reads: CAKDSDGGQYF. The CDR3, as DNA: TGTGCCAAGGACTCGGATGGGGGGCAGTACTTC.

J is TRBJ2-1 and V is TRBV4-1; D is perhaps TRBD1 or TRBD2 (5 bases each). The CDR3 loop spans 15 amino acids. Between the trimmed V and J ends, which lost 6 bases and 4 bases, there was a span of 16 bases. Germline V lookup: CDR1 MGHRA, CDR2 YSYEKL. The DNA of the CDR3 is TGCGCCAGCAGTGCACTAGGGACGTCGTACAATGAGCAGTTCTTC. Translating gives CASSALGTSYNEQFF.

The chain has TRBV4-2 and TRBJ1-1; 7 positions agree with TRBD1. This CDR3 is 12 amino acids long. V shed 4 bases and J 8 bases; nucleotides not matched to a gene: 4. The germline CDR1 and CDR2 sequences are LGHNA and YNFKEQ. The CDR3 sequence is CASSPETGEAFF. The CDR3 region has the DNA TGTGCCAGCAGCCCGGAGACAGGGGAAGCTTTCTTT.

The chain is built from TRBV25-1 and TRBJ1-1; D gene unclear. V was clipped by 5 bases and J by 2 bases, with 15 bases between them. The CDR3 loop spans 15 amino acids. The germline CDR1 and CDR2 sequences are MGHDK and SYGVNS. CDR3 nucleotides: TGTGCCAGCAGTTTAGGTGGGAACCCCAACACTGAAGCTTTCTTT. Translating gives CASSLGGNPNTEAFF.

The gene calls are TRBV11-1 and TRBJ2-5, with 11 bases matching TRBD1. The CDR3 length is 14 residues. V lost 5 bases and J lost 7; bases outside the gene matches: 6. Germline-derived CDR1 and CDR2 are SGHAT and FQDESV (reference sequence). CDR3 DNA: TGTGCCAGCAGCCCGGGACAGGGGGTTGGGACCCAGTACTTC. It translates to CASSPGQGVGTQYF.

The CDR3 DNA reads TGCGCCAGCAGTGAGAGGTCAGGGTCCGAAAAACTGTTTTTT. Protein sequence: CASSERSGSEKLFF. The chain carries TRBV10-2 and TRBJ1-4; a possible D gene is TRBD1 (5 bases). Trimming stripped 2 bases from V and 8 bases from J, with 12 bases between. Looked up from germline, CDR1 is WSHSY and CDR2 is SAAADI. This CDR3 is 14 amino acids long.

The V and J genes are TRBV30 and TRBJ2-7; TRBD1 might be the D (6 bases). The CDR3 is made up of 13 amino acids. Germline V gene data show CDR1 as GTSNPN and CDR2 as SVGIG (reference sequence). Trimming left V 0 bases short and J 7 bases short, with 13 bases between. CDR3 sequence: CAWSVGTLLEQYF. Here the CDR3 DNA reads TGTGCCTGGAGTGTGGGGACACTTTTAGAGCAGTACTTC. Full variable domain (outside the CDR3, taken from reference TRBV30 and TRBJ2-7): SQTIHQWPATLVQPVGSPLSLECTVEGTSNPNLYWYRQAAGRGLQLLFYSVGIGQISSEVPQNLSASRPQDRQFILSSKKLLLSDSGFYLCAWSVGTLLEQYFGPGTRLTVT.